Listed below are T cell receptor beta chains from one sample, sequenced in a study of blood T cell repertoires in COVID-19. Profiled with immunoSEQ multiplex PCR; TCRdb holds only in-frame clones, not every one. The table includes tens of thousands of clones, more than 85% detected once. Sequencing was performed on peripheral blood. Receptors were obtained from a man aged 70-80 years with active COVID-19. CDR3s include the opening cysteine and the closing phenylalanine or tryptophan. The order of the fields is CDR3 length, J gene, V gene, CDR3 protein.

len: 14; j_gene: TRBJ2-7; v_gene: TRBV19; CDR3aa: CASSGQGSSYEQYF
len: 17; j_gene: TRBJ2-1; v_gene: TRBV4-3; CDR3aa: CASSQEGAGGTYNEQFF
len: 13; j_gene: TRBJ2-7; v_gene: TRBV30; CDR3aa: CAWSGQDSYEQYF
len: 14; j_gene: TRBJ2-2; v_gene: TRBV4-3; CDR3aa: CASSQESGTGELFF
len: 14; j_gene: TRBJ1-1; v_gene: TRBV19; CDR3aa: CASSSLGQNTEAFF
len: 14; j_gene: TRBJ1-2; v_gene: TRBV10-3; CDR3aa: CAISEDRRVDGYTF
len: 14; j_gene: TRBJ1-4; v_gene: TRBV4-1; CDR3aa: CASSRTGTNEKLFF
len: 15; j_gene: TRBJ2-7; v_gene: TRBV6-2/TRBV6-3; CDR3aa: CASSYSGRTRYEQYF
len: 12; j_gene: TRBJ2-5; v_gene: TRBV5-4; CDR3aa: CASSLDQDSQYF
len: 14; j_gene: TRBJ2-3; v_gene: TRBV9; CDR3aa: CASSRGPSTDTQYF
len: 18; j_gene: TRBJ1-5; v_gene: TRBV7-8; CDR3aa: CASSPKGGARDLNQPQHF
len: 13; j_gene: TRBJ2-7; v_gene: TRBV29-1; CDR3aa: CSVALAGSYEQYF
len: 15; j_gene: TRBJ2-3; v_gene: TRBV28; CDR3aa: CASSLNTGSTDTQYF
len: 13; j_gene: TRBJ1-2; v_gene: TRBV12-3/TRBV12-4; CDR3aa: CASSFQDNYGYTF
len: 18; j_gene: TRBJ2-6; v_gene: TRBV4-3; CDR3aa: CASSQDRDRRSGANVLTF
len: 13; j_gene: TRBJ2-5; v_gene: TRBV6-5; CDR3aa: CASRDFNQETQYF
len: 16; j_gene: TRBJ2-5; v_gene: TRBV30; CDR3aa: CAWSVGLAGGKETQYF
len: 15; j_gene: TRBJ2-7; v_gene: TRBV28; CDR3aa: CASSLWGQGSYEQYF
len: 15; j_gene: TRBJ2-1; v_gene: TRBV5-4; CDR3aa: CASSIPTSGKNEQFF
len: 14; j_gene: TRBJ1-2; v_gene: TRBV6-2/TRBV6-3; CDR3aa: CASSSRDSPYGYTF
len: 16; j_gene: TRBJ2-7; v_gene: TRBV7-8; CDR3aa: CASSSLVARKGVEQYF
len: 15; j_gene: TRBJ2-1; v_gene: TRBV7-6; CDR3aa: CASSLGQVVENEQFF
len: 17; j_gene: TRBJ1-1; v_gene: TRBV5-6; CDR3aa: CASSSGQGSYSGTEAFF
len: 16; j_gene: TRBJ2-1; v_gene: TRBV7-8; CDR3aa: CASSLRREVSYNEQFF
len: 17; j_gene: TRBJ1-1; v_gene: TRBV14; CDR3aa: CASSQGSSGHRDTEAFF
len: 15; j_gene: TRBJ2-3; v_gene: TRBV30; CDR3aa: CAWSASGSHTDTQYF
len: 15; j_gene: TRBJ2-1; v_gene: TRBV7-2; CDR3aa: CASSLGLAENNEQFF
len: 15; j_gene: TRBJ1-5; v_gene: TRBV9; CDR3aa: CASSVGTGFNQPQHF
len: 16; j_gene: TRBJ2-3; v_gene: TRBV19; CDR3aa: CASRSRGQGATDTQYF
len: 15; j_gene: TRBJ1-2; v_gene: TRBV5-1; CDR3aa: CASRTTGTGGRGYTF
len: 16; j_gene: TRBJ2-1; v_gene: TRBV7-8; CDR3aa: CASSTDRGLSYNEQFF
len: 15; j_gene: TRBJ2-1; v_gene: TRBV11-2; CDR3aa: CASSPDRGMQNEQFF
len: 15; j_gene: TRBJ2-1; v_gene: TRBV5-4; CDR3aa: CASSLDGGGAGEQFF
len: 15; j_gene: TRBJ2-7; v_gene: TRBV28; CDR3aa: CASSGRGGVLHEQYF
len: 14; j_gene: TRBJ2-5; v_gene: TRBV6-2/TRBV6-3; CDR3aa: CASSYSAGMETQYF
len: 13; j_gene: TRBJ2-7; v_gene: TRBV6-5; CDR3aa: CASSYPAGGEQYF